Below, 23 T cell receptor beta chains from the same sample are listed, as sequenced in a study of CD8+ T cells in alopecia areata. Noted treatment: oral pan-JAK inhibitor, 5-10 mg twice daily. Sequencing templates came from extracted RNA that was reverse transcribed into cDNA. TCRdb's table, derived via immunoSEQ multiplex PCR, lists solely in-frame clones and lacks some. Among around 120,000 clones listed, 53% were seen once. This specimen consisted of CD4+ T cells sorted from blood, obtained at week 4, from a patient treated with tofacitinib. Receptors were obtained from a human donor with alopecia areata.

The genes are TRBV29-1 and TRBJ2-1, with D possibly TRBD1 on 5 matching bases. The CDR3 spans 14 residues. Germline CDR1 reads SQVTM; CDR2 reads ANQGSEA. The V end lost 4 bases, the J end lost 4 bases, and 14 bases lay between the germline ends. The CDR3: CSVGGGGHYNEQFF. DNA for the CDR3: TGCAGCGTTGGGGGCGGCGGCCATTACAATGAGCAGTTCTTC.

The chain is built from TRBV30 and TRBJ1-1, with D maybe TRBD1 (5 bases). There are 12 residues in the CDR3. V lost 8 bases and J 5 bases, leaving 15 bases between the germline ends. Germline-derived CDR1 and CDR2 are GTSNPN and SVGIG (reference sequence). CDR3 sequence reads: CAGDAGRTEAFF. In DNA, the CDR3 is TGTGCCGGGGACGCAGGAAGGACTGAAGCTTTCTTT.

Remarks on this clone: The same CDR3 can be traced to other DNA sequences in this sample. The rearrangement links TRBV30 to TRBJ1-2; D perhaps matches TRBD1 (6 bases). Germline-derived CDR1 and CDR2 are GTSNPN and SVGIG (reference sequence). V lost 1 base and J lost 5, with 8 bases in between. This CDR3 has 12 amino acids. The CDR3 nucleotides read TGTGCCTGGAGTGCTCAGGGGTATGGCTACACCTTC. Translation: CAWSAQGYGYTF.

J is TRBJ1-6 and V is TRBV7-9; D ambiguous. The CDR3 totals 15 residues. V shed 5 bases and J shed 6 bases, with 14 bases lying between them. The germline gives CDR1 SEHNR, CDR2 FQNEAQ (reference sequence). The CDR3 bases are TGTGCCAGCAGCCCCACCGGACCGATTAATTCACCCCTCCACTTT. Its protein is CASSPTGPINSPLHF.

This clone was picked up a small number of times. The rearrangement uses TRBV5-1 and TRBJ1-1; 7 bases line up with TRBD1. Germline CDR1 SGHRS, CDR2 YFSETQ. V was clipped by 3 bases and J by 5 bases; unmatched bases: 19. CDR3 length: 18 amino acids. The CDR3 DNA sequence: TGCGCCAGCAGCTCGAGGGGGAAAACAGGGGCACGAAAGACTGAAGCTTTCTTT. It codes for CASSSRGKTGARKTEAFF. Full variable domain (rest looked up from reference TRBV5-1 and TRBJ1-1): KAGVTQTPRYLIKTRGQQVTLSCSPISGHRSVSWYQQTPGQGLQFLFEYFSETQRNKGNFPGRFSGRQFSNSRSEMNVSTLELGDSALYLCASSSRGKTGARKTEAFFGQGTRLTVV.

This clone was picked up a small number of times. The chain has TRBV30 and TRBJ1-5, with D unresolved. There are 15 residues in the CDR3. CDR1 is GTSNPN and CDR2 is SVGIG in the germline V gene (reference sequence). V shed 5 bases and J shed 0 bases, with 14 bases lying between them. This chain's CDR3 is CAWAEQGISNQPQHF. The CDR3 DNA follows: TGTGCCTGGGCCGAACAAGGAATTAGCAATCAGCCCCAGCATTTT.

As concerns this clone: Distinct nucleotide sequences in the sample also encode this CDR3. This chain uses TRBV30 with TRBJ1-1, with TRBD1 matching over 9 bases. Germline V gene data show CDR1 as GTSNPN and CDR2 as SVGIG (reference sequence). The CDR3 has 11 residues. V lost 1 base to trimming and J lost 11 bases; unmatched junction nucleotides: 2. The CDR3 region has the DNA TGTGCCTGGAGTGGGACAGGGGAGGCTTTCTTT. Translating it yields CAWSGTGEAFF.

J is TRBJ1-2 and V is TRBV27; D is ambiguous. The CDR3 sequence is 13 residues long. Germline V gives CDR1 MNHEY, CDR2 SMNVEV (reference sequence). V lost 5 bases to trimming and J lost 4 bases, with 11 bases between them. The CDR3 sequence is CASSLEGGYGYTF. In nucleotides, the CDR3 is TGTGCCAGCAGTCTAGAGGGCGGCTATGGCTACACCTTC.

This chain uses TRBV25-1 with TRBJ2-5, with D tentatively TRBD2 (5 bases). The CDR3 spans 14 residues. V was cut by 3 bases and J by 5 bases, with 13 bases left in between. Germline V gene data show CDR1 as MGHDK and CDR2 as SYGVNS. CDR3 region: CASSDDLTTETQYF. CDR3 nucleotides: TGTGCCAGCAGTGACGACCTGACTACGGAGACCCAGTACTTC.

This clone was observed a handful of times. The chain has TRBV18 and TRBJ1-5; 9 nucleotides align to TRBD1. CDR3 length equals 16 residues. Trimming removed 2 bases from V and 4 bases from J; junction bases left unmatched: 6. Germline-derived CDR1 and CDR2 are KGHSH and LQKENI. The CDR3 loop reads CASSPTTGGSNQPQHF. In DNA form, the CDR3 reads TGTGCCAGCTCACCAACAACAGGGGGCTCGAATCAGCCCCAGCATTTT.

This clone turned up a few times. This chain links TRBV7-9 with TRBJ2-1; 13 bases line up with TRBD2. This CDR3 region has 16 residues. Germline CDR1 is SEHNR and CDR2 is FQNEAQ (reference sequence). The V segment lost 7 bases and the J segment 10 bases; nucleotides outside the gene matches: 13. DNA for the CDR3: TGTGCCAGCACCGATGCGGGACTAGCGGGAATCGGCGAGCAGTTCTTC. Protein: CASTDAGLAGIGEQFF.

The CDR3 loop reads CASSLSSYNEQFF. The CDR3 region has the DNA TGCGCCAGCAGCCTCAGCTCCTACAATGAGCAGTTCTTC. V is TRBV5-1 and J is TRBJ2-1; D gene unclear. V was cut by 4 bases and J by 0 bases, with 5 bases left in between. Germline CDR1 SGHRS, CDR2 YFSETQ. This CDR3 region has 13 residues.

V and J are TRBV30 and TRBJ2-1; a weak D match, TRBD2 (7 bases). Germline CDR1 and CDR2: GTSNPN and SVGIG (reference sequence). The CDR3 has 12 amino acids. With 6 bases removed from V and 7 bases from J, the gap between germline ends came to 13 bases. CDR3: CACLRGLNEQFF. CDR3 sequence (DNA): TGTGCCTGTCTGCGGGGGCTGAATGAGCAGTTCTTC.

V and J are TRBV30 and TRBJ1-5; 7 bases align to TRBD1. CDR3 length: 14 amino acids. Germline V gives CDR1 GTSNPN, CDR2 SVGIG (reference sequence). Trimming cost V 4 bases and J 2 bases; bases outside gene matches: 5. The CDR3 sequence is CAWTRGQGNQPQHF. The CDR3 DNA sequence: TGTGCCTGGACCAGAGGACAGGGCAATCAGCCCCAGCATTTT. The full variable domain, with the rest looked up from reference TRBV30 and TRBJ1-5, is SQTIHQWPATLVQPVGSPLSLECTVEGTSNPNLYWYRQAAGRGLQLLFYSVGIGQISSEVPQNLSASRPQDRQFILSSKKLLLSDSGFYLCAWTRGQGNQPQHFGDGTRLSIL.

This clone was observed a few times. The chain employs TRBV5-6 and TRBJ1-1, with 7 bases that match TRBD1. The CDR3 consists of 15 residues. V dropped 1 base and J dropped 6; count of bases not matched to a gene: 9. The V gene's germline CDR1 is SGHDT and CDR2 YYEEEE. CDR3 nucleotides: TGTGCCAGCAGCTTGAGAGGGGGCGTCTGGGCTGAAGCTTTCTTT. It specifies CASSLRGGVWAEAFF.

Concerning this clone: A read error may produce the germline difference seen at one junction end. The chain carries TRBV7-7 and TRBJ2-3; 15 bases are a match to TRBD2. The CDR3 is 18 residues long. The germline V gene has CDR1 SSHAT and CDR2 FNYEAQ (reference sequence). The CDR3 spells CASSSHPGLAGGPDTQYF. The CDR3 nucleotides read TGTGCTAGCAGCTCACACCCGGGACTAGCGGGAGGTCCAGATACGCAGTATTTT.

Only a few counts were recorded for this clone. This chain links TRBV30 with TRBJ1-1, with 12 nucleotides matching TRBD1. With 4 bases clipped from V and 10 bases from J, the junction kept 7 bases outside the gene matches. Germline lookup yields CDR1 GTSNPN and CDR2 SVGIG (reference sequence). This CDR3 spans 13 amino acids. In DNA form, the CDR3 reads TGTGCCTGGAAGGGACAGGGGGCGAGAGGAGCTTTCTTT. Translation gives CAWKGQGARGAFF.

This clone has a handful of counts. This chain joins TRBV4-2 and TRBJ2-7, with D maybe TRBD1 (6 bases). The V gene lost 0 bases and the J gene lost 0 bases, with 6 bases spanning the gap. Germline lookup yields CDR1 LGHNA and CDR2 YNFKEQ. This CDR3 region has 14 residues. The CDR3 here is CASSQDRGSYEQYF. CDR3 DNA sequence: TGTGCCAGCAGCCAAGACAGGGGCTCCTACGAGCAGTACTTC.

This clone was picked up a small number of times. V and J are TRBV7-6 and TRBJ1-3; TRBD1 might be the D (5 bases). V was cut by 3 bases and J by 0 bases, with 15 bases left in between. Germline-derived CDR1 and CDR2 are SGHVS and FNYEAQ. The CDR3 extends over 17 amino acids. Here the CDR3 reads CASSFGAGGNSGNTIYF. CDR3 nucleotide sequence: TGTGCCAGCAGCTTTGGGGCAGGAGGCAACTCTGGAAACACCATATATTTT.

Remarks on this clone: Other DNA sequences in this specimen translate into the identical CDR3. The chain carries TRBV27 and TRBJ1-4; maybe TRBD1 (5 bases). CDR3 size: 12 residues. CDR1 and CDR2 (germline): MNHEY, SMNVEV (reference sequence). Trimming pared 8 bases from V and 6 bases from J, leaving 10 bases between. This CDR3 is CASRRGDEKLFF. The CDR3 bases are TGTGCCAGCCGACGAGGGGATGAAAAACTGTTTTTT.

The chain links TRBV10-3 to TRBJ2-2, with D maybe TRBD2 (6 bases). Germline V gives CDR1 ENHRY, CDR2 SYGVKD. V was shortened by 5 bases and J by 6 bases, with 10 bases between the two germline ends. CDR3 length equals 13 residues. CDR3 bases: TGTGCCATCAGTCCACGGGACTCCGGGGAGCTGTTTTTT. This gives the protein CAISPRDSGELFF.

This clone was detected only a few times. This sample includes further DNA sequences coding for the same CDR3. This rearrangement joins TRBV9 to TRBJ1-3; no reliable D call. Germline-derived CDR1 and CDR2 are SGDLS and YYNGEE. The CDR3 sequence is 13 residues long. Trimming stripped 4 bases from V and 4 bases from J, with 9 bases between. The chain's CDR3 is CASSPAGGNTIYF. CDR3 nucleotide sequence: TGTGCCAGCAGCCCTGCGGGGGGAAACACCATATATTTT.

The rearrangement joins TRBV5-1 to TRBJ2-3, with 7 bases fitting TRBD2. The CDR3 has 15 amino acids. Germline lookup yields CDR1 SGHRS and CDR2 YFSETQ. The V gene end was trimmed by 2 bases and the J gene end by 2 bases; junction bases not matched to a gene: 5. The CDR3 loop is CASSLAGPHTDTQYF. DNA for the CDR3: TGCGCCAGCAGCTTAGCGGGGCCCCACACAGATACGCAGTATTTT.